This T cell receptor (beta chain) is from a study of CD8+ T cells in alopecia areata (dated by TCRdb to 2016 to 2019). For the study in its entirety: In both human patients and the C3H/HeJ mouse model, the study applied high-throughput TCRbeta sequencing to look at T cell clonal expansion in alopecia areata. In humans, TCRbeta sequencing was performed on scalp tissue and on sorted CD4+ and CD8+ peripheral blood T cells from healthy controls and from patients with patchy or totalis/universalis alopecia areata. Clonality in the scalp was compared among normal scalp (n=4), patchy alopecia areata scalp (n=8), and alopecia totalis/universalis scalp (n=8). RNA came from the PAXgene miRNA kit for fixed scalp, the miRNeasy kit for PBMCs, and the RNeasy kit for mouse skin. TCRbeta CDR3 regions were amplified by immunoSEQ multiplex PCR with 35 Vbeta forward and 13 Jbeta reverse primers. Results the study describes overall, beyond this receptor: Scalp TCR repertoire analysis is complicated because resident alphabeta T cells in normal human skin are also sequenced, whereas mouse skin is dominated by gammadelta T cells. TCR sequences shared between patients were less clear than in mice, possibly partly because of HLA diversity in the patient population. Higher clonality and more expanded CD8+ clones were observed in lesional scalp than in normal scalp, particularly in alopecia totalis/universalis, a finding suggestive of antigenic drive.

Trimmed from V: 0 bases; trimmed from J: 4 bases; junction bases lacking a gene match: 6. The CDR3 runs 15 amino acids, cysteine and phenylalanine included. Only CDR3 DNA remains: 45 bases, in frame from the first base. CDR1 and CDR2, looked up from the germline V gene, are SQVTM and ANQGSEA. Receptor amplification or capture employed the immunoSEQ multiplex PCR assay. RNA was extracted from all samples and reverse transcribed into cDNA as template for TCR sequencing. SuperScript III was used for first-strand cDNA synthesis, primed with a 2:1 mix of oligo-dT and random hexamers. A synthetic immune receptor repertoire was used to measure amplification bias, and any remaining bias was corrected computationally. On the study's bioinformatics: After raw reads were preprocessed to remove errors, the CDR3 was defined following IMGT conventions as running from the conserved cysteine to phenylalanine. Clonality was calculated as 1 minus Shannon entropy normalized by log2 of the number of productive unique TCRs. Whether each scalp clone was CD4 or CD8 was inferred by checking scalp TCRbeta sequences against the CD4 and CD8 repertoires from sorted blood. Not all clones reach the TCRdb copy of this immuneACCESS table, which keeps in-frame sequences only. Checked studies attribute under half of the gap to unresolved V genes and leave the rest unexplained. V and J calls and clone size are copied from that table; D and trimming were computed from the DNA. The sample has 200,000 or so clones on record, approximately 60% of them singletons. The ten largest clones capture around 5.1% of the sample.

PBMCs were isolated by density centrifugation and stained for CD3, CD4 and CD8, after which CD4+ and CD8+ T cells were sorted on a FACSAria. Unaffected controls provided scalp biopsies and blood samples. A note on this clone: This clone's antigen is unknown. No qualities accompany the bases; no much larger clone lies one base away.

This TCR derives from a human donor in good health. The sequence joins TRBV29-1 to TRBJ1-2, and TRBD1 matches 9 of the central bases. The specimen sequenced was CD8+ T cells sorted from blood. The nucleotide sequence is TGCAGCGTTGAAGACGGGACAGGGTTTACCTATGGCTACACCTTC. This encodes CSVEDGTGFTYGYTF.